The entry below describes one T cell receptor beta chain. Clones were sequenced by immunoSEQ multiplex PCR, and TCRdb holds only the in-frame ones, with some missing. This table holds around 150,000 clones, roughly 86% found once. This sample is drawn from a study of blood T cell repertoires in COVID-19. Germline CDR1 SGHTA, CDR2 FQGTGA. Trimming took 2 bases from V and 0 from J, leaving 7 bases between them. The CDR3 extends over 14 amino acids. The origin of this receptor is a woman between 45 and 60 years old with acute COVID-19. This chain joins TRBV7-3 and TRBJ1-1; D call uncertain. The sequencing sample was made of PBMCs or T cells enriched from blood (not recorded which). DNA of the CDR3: TGTGCCAGCAGCTTACGGGGTATGAACACTGAAGCTTTCTTT. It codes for CASSLRGMNTEAFF.